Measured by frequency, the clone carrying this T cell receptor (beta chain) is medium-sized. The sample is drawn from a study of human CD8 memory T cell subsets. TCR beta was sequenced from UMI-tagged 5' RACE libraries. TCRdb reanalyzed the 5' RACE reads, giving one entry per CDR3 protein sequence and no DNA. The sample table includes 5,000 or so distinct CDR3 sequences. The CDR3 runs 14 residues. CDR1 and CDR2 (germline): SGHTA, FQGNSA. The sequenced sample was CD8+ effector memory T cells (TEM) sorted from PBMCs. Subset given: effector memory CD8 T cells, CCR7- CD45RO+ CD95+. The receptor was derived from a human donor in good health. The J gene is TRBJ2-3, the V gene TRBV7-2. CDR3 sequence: CASSLEMERDTQYF.